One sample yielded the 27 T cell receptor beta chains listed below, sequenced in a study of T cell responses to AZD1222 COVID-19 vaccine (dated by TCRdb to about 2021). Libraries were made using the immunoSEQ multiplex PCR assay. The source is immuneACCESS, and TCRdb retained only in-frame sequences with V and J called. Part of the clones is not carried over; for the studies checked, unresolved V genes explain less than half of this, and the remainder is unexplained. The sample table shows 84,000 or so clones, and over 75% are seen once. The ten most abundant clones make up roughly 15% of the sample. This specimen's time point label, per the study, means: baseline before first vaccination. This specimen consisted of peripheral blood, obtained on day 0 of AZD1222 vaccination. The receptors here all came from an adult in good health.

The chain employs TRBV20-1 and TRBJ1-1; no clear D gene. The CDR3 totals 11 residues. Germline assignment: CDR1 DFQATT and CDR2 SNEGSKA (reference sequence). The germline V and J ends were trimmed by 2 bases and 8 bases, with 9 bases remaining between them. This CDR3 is CSARPSTEAFF. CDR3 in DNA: TGCAGTGCTAGACCGAGTACGGAAGCTTTCTTT.

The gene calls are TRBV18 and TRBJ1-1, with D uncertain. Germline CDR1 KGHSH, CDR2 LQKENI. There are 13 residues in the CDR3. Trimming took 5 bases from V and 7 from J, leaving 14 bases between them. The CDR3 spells CASSAQISVEAFF. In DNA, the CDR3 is TGTGCCAGCTCAGCGCAAATAAGTGTTGAAGCTTTCTTT.

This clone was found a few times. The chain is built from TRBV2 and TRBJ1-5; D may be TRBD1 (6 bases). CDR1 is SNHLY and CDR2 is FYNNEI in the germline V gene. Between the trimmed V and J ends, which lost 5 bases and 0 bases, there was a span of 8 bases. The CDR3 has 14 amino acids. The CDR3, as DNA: TGTGCCAGCAGTTACAGGGTTAGCAATCAGCCCCAGCATTTT. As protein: CASSYRVSNQPQHF.

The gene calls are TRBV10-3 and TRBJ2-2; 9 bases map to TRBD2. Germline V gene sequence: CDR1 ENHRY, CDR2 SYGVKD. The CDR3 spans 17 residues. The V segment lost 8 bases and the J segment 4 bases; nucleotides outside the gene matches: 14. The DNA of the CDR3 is TGTGCCATCTCCAGGTTGGCGGGAGGGCCGGGCACCGGGGAGCTGTTTTTT. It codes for CAISRLAGGPGTGELFF.

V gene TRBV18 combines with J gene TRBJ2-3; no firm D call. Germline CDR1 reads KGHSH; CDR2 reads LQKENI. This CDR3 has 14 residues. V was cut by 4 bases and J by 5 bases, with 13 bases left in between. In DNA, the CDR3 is TGTGCCAGCTCACGGGCTAGGGCTTTAGATACGCAGTATTTT. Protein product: CASSRARALDTQYF. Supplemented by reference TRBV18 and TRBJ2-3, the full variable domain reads NAGVMQNPRHLVRRRGQEARLRCSPMKGHSHVYWYRQLPEEGLKFMVYLQKENIIDESGMPKERFSAEFPKEGPSILRIQQVVRGDSAAYFCASSRARALDTQYFGPGTRLTVL.

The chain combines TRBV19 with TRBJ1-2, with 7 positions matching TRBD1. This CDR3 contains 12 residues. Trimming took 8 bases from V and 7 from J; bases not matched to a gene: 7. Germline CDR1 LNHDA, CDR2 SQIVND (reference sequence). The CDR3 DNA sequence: TGTGCCAGTCAGGGGGGACCCGCTGGCTACACCTTC. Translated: CASQGGPAGYTF.

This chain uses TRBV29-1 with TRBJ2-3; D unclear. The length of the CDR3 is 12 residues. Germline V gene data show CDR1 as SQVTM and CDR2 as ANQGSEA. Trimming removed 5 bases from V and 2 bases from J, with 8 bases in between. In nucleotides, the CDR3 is TGCAGCGTTAGGGCGACCACAGATACGCAGTATTTT. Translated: CSVRATTDTQYF.

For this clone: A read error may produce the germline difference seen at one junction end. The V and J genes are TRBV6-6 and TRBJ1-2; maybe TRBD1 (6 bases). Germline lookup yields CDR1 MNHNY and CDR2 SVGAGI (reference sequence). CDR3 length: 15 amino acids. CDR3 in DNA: TGTGCCAGCAGTAAACGGAGAGGGACAAACTCTGGCTACACCTTC. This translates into CASSKRRGTNSGYTF.

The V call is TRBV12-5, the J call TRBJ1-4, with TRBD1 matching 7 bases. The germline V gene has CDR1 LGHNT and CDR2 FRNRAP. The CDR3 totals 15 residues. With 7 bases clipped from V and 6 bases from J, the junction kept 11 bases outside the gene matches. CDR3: CASASPRQGDEKLFF. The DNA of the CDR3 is TGTGCTAGTGCCTCCCCGCGGCAGGGGGATGAAAAACTGTTTTTT.

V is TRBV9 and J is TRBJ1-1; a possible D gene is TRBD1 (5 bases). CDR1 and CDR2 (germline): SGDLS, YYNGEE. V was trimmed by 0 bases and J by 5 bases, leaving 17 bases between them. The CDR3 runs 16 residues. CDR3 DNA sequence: TGTGCCAGCAGCGTAGGGGCAGGGTTGGGGAAAACTGAAGCTTTCTTT. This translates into CASSVGAGLGKTEAFF.

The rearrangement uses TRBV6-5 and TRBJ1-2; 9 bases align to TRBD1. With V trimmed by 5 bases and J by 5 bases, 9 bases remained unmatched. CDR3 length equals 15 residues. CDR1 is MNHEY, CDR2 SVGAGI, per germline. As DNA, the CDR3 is TGTGCCAGCAGTCCCACAAGACAGGGGGAGTATGGCTACACCTTC. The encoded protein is CASSPTRQGEYGYTF.

CDR3 bases: TGTGCCATCAGTGCGGGACAGGGGGGGGAGACCCAGTACTTC. Its translation: CAISAGQGGETQYF. The J gene is TRBJ2-5, the V gene TRBV10-3, with 11 bases matching TRBD1. Trimming at V came to 4 bases and at J to 5 bases, leaving 3 bases not matched to a gene. The CDR3 is 14 amino acids. Germline assignment: CDR1 ENHRY and CDR2 SYGVKD.

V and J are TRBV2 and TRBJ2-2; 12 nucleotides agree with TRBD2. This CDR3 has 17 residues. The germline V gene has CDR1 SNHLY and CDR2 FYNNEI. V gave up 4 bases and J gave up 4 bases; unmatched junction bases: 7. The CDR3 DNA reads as TGTGCCAGCAGTGGGGCGGGACTAGCGGGTTCCACCGGGGAGCTGTTTTTT. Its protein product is CASSGAGLAGSTGELFF.

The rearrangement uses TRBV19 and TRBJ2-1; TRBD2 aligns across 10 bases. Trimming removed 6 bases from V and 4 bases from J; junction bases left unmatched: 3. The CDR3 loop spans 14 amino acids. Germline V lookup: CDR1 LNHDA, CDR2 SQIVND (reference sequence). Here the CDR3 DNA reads TGTGCCAGTAGGATGGGACTAGCGTACAATGAGCAGTTCTTC. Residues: CASRMGLAYNEQFF.

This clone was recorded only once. This CDR3 is CASSTRASGSADTQYF. As DNA, the CDR3 is TGTGCCAGCAGCACACGGGCTAGCGGGAGTGCAGATACGCAGTATTTT. The chain carries TRBV3-1 (or the pseudogene TRBV3-2) and TRBJ2-3; TRBD2 matches 10 bases. The CDR3 loop spans 16 amino acids. Germline-derived CDR1 and CDR2 are LGHDT and YNNKEL (reference sequence). J was trimmed by 4 bases and V by 5 bases; bases with no gene match: 9.

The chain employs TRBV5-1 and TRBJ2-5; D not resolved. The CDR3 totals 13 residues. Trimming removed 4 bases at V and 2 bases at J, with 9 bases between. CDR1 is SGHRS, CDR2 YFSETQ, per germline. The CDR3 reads CASSPGSQETQYF. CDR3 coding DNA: TGCGCCAGCAGCCCAGGCTCGCAAGAGACCCAGTACTTC.

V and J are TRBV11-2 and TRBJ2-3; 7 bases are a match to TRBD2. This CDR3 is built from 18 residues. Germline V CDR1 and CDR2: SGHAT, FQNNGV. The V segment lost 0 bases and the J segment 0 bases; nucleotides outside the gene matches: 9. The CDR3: CASSLDLGSGVSTDTQYF. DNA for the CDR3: TGTGCCAGCAGCTTAGATTTGGGGAGCGGGGTTAGCACAGATACGCAGTATTTT.

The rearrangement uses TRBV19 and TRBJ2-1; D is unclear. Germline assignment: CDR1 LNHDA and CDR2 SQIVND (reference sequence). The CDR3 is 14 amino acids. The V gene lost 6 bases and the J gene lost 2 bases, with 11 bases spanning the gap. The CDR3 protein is CASSPPPPYNEQFF. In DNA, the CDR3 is TGTGCCAGTAGCCCACCTCCCCCCTACAATGAGCAGTTCTTC.

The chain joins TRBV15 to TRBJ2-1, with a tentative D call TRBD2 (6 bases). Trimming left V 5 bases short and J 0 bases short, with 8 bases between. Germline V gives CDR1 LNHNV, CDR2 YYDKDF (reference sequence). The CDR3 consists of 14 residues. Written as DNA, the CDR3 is TGTGCCACCAGCGGGGGGAGCTCCTACAATGAGCAGTTCTTC. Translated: CATSGGSSYNEQFF.

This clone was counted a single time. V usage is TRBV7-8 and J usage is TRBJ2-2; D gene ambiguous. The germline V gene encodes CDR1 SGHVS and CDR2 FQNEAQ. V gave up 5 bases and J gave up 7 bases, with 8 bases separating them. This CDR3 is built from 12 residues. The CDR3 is CASSPQRGELFF. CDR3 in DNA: TGTGCCAGCAGCCCCCAACGCGGGGAGCTGTTTTTT.

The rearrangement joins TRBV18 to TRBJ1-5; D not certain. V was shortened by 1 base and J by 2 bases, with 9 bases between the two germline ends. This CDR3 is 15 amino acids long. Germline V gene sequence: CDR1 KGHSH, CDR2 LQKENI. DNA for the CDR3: TGTGCCAGCTCACCACAGGGCGGGGGCAATCAGCCCCAGCATTTT. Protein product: CASSPQGGGNQPQHF.

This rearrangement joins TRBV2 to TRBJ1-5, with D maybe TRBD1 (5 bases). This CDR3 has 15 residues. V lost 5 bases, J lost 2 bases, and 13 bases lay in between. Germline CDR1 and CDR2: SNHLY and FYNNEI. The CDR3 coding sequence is TGTGCCAGCAGTCCAGGGCTTGTCGGCAATCAGCCCCAGCATTTT. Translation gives CASSPGLVGNQPQHF. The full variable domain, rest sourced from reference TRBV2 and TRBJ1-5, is EPEVTQTPSHQVTQMGQEVILRCVPISNHLYFYWYRQILGQKVEFLVSFYNNEISEKSEIFDDQFSVERPDGSNFTLKIRSTKLEDSAMYFCASSPGLVGNQPQHFGDGTRLSIL.

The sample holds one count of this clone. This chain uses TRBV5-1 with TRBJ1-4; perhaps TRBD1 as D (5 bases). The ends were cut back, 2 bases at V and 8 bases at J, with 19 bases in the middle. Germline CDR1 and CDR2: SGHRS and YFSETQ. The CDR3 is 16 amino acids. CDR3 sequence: CASSFRDLREGEKLFF. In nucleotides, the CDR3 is TGCGCCAGCAGCTTCAGGGACCTCAGGGAGGGGGAAAAACTGTTTTTT.

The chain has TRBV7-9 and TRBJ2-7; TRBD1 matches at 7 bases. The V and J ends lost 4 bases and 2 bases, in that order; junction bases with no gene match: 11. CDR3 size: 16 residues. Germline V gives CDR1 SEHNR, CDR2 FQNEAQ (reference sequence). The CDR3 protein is CASSYSTGMLTYEQYF. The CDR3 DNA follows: TGTGCCAGCAGCTACTCGACAGGGATGTTAACCTACGAGCAGTACTTC.

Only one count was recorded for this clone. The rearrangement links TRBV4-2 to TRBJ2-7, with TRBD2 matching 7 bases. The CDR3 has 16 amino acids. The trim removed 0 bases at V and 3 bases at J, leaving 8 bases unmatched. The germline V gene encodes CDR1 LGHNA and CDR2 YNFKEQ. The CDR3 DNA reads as TGTGCCAGCAGCCAAGATGGCAGCGGGACTATCTACGAGCAGTACTTC. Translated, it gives CASSQDGSGTIYEQYF.

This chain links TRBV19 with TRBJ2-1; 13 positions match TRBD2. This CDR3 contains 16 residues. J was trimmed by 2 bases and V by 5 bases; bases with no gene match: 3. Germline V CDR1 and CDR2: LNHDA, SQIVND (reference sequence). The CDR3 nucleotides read TGTGCCAGTAGTGAGGGACTAGCGGGACCCTACAATGAGCAGTTCTTC. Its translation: CASSEGLAGPYNEQFF.

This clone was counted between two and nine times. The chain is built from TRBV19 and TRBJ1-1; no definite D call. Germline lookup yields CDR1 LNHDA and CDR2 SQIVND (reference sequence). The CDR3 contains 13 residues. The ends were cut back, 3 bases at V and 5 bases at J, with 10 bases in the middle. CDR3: CASSMRDVTEAFF. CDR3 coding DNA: TGTGCCAGTAGTATGAGGGATGTAACTGAAGCTTTCTTT. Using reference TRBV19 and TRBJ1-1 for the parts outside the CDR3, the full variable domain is DGGITQSPKYLFRKEGQNVTLSCEQNLNHDAMYWYRQDPGQGLRLIYYSQIVNDFQKGDIAEGYSVSREKKESFPLTVTSAQKNPTAFYLCASSMRDVTEAFFGQGTRLTVV.